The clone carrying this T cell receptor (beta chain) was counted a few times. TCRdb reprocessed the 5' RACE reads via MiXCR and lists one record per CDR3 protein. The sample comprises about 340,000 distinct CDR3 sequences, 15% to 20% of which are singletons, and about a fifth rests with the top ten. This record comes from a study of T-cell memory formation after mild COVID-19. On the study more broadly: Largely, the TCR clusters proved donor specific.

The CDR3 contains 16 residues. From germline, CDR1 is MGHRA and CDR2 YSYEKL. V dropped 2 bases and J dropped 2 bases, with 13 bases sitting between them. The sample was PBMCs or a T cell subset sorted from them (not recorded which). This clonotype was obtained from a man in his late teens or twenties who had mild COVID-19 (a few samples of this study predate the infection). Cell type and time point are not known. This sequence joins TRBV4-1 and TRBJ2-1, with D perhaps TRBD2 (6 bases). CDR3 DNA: TGCGCCAGCAGCCAACTGCCGGGAGATACCTACAATGAGCAGTTCTTC. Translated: CASSQLPGDTYNEQFF.